The entry below describes one T cell receptor beta chain. The junction does not match germline at one end; this may be a read error. The data were taken from a study of tumor-infiltrating lymphocytes in primary liver carcinoma. This CDR3 is built from 15 residues. CDR1 MNHNY and CDR2 SVGAGI come from the germline V gene (reference sequence). The tissue used was unsorted bulk material of about 19-31 mg. RNA and DNA were co-extracted from it with the AllPrep DNA/RNA mini kit. Every patient had chronic HBV infection and was treatment-naive. The researchers produced TCR beta cDNA from 500 ng total RNA with a constant-region primer. Modified slightly, ARM-PCR produced TCR beta libraries over three nested multiplex PCR rounds. A C-beta reverse primer and TRBV1-TRBV30 forward primers served in each of the first two PCR rounds, at 9 to 11 cycles apiece. One entry per CDR3 protein, called by TCRdb with MiXCR from the multiplex PCR reads. The sample carries around 78,000 distinct CDR3 sequences, 70% to 75% recorded once.

The genes are TRBV6-6 and TRBJ2-2; D tentatively fits TRBD1 or TRBD2 (6 bases each). Input material: liver tumor tissue from sampling region 4. Subset described: tumor region T4, right-lateral pole. This clonotype originated in a woman aged 55-70 years with primary liver carcinoma and hepatitis B virus infection. The CDR3 reads CANSYGGINTGELFF. The CDR3 DNA follows: TGTGCCAACAGTTACGGGGGCATCAACACCGGGGAGCTGTTTTTT.